This T cell receptor beta chain derives from a study of cytomegalovirus exposure and HLA in healthy donors. CDR1 is SQVTM and CDR2 is ANQGSEA in the germline V gene. The V end lost 0 bases, the J end lost 4 bases, and 13 bases lay between the germline ends. The CDR3 runs to 15 residues. This clone was seen a few times. What it recognizes is unknown. The study, taken as a whole, reports: As a later analysis showed, a missense DCLRE1C variant was linked to trimming of TCR beta V- and J-genes.

PCR involved 60 Vbeta and 13 Jbeta primers. Sequenced by immunoSEQ multiplex PCR; TCRdb stores in-frame clones only, minus some. The data show 110,000 to 150,000 clones, around 80% seen once. The clonotype originates from a woman aged 55-69 years in good health and CMV-seropositive. The sample comprised PBMCs. V gene TRBV29-1 combines with J gene TRBJ2-1, with D perhaps TRBD2 (5 bases). The CDR3 bases are TGCAGCGTTGAAGAGGGCGTGGACTGGTACAATGAGCAGTTCTTC. This translates into CSVEEGVDWYNEQFF.